This T cell receptor (beta chain) appears in the sequencing data of a study of T cell changes during pregnancy in multiple sclerosis (dated by TCRdb to 2018 to 2020). With respect to the entire study: The study looked at changes in the T cell repertoire across pregnancy in women with multiple sclerosis.

Including the terminal cysteine and phenylalanine, the CDR3 comprises 13 residues. Only the CDR3 portion is preserved as DNA: 39 bases, with reading frame beginning at the first base. Based on the germline V gene (reference sequence), the CDR1 and CDR2 sequences are LNHDA and SQIVND. V lost 8 bases and J lost 0 bases; the stretch between them is 8 bases long. As for this clone: No cognate antigen has been identified for it. Base qualities were left out, and no much larger clone turns up one base away.

The library was produced with the immunoSEQ multiplex PCR assay. TCRdb mirrors the immuneACCESS table, restricted to in-frame sequences. Some clones are absent from its copies; in checked studies, under half trace to an unresolved V gene, and the reason for the others is unknown. Recorded for this sample are 85,000 to 100,000 clones; 85% to 95% of them occurred a single time. The ten largest make up around 2% of the sample. This receptor chain uses TRBV19 and TRBJ1-5; a weak D assignment points to TRBD1 (6 bases agree). The sequence derives from a female donor with multiple sclerosis, enrolled in a pregnancy study. The material was peripheral blood, obtained after pregnancy. The CDR3 region reads CASGDISNQPQHF. DNA sequence: TGTGCCAGTGGGGACATTAGCAATCAGCCCCAGCATTTT. When the CDR3 is completed using the reference TRBV19 and TRBJ1-5 genes on either side, the full variable domain is DGGITQSPKYLFRKEGQNVTLSCEQNLNHDAMYWYRQDPGQGLRLIYYSQIVNDFQKGDIAEGYSVSREKKESFPLTVTSAQKNPTAFYLCASGDISNQPQHFGDGTRLSIL.